A single T cell receptor (beta chain) is shown here with its context. What it binds is not known. Peripheral blood was drawn, about 9.1 milliliters per donor. A sample-barcoded 5' primer and a J-beta primer mix were used in a second PCR of roughly 7 to 12 cycles. Template switching added a 12-random-nucleotide identifier to every cDNA molecule. TCRdb independently ran MiXCR on the 5' RACE reads; one entry per CDR3 protein. This sample has 720,000 or so distinct CDR3 sequences, with approximately 40% found just once. The CDR3 loop spans 16 amino acids. V lost 0 bases to trimming and J lost 0 bases, with 10 bases between them. The germline V gene encodes CDR1 MNHEY and CDR2 SVGAGI. The sample comes from a study of blood T cells in healthy people across ages. General study points: One million T cells yielded diversity estimates that were considered underestimates. Donor CMV status, an unknown factor, possibly confounded changes in expanded clonotypes.

The sample consisted of blood. The chain employs TRBV6-5 and TRBJ2-3, with D possibly TRBD2 on 6 matching bases. The sequence derives from a man older than 75 in good health. The CDR3 protein is CASSYSGTFSTDTQYF. As DNA, the CDR3 is TGTGCCAGCAGTTACTCTGGGACTTTTAGCACAGATACGCAGTATTTT.